What follows are 32 T cell receptor beta chains derived from one specimen sequenced in a study of OX40 agonist ivuxolimab in advanced cancers. The table came from immunoSEQ multiplex PCR; TCRdb's copy has only in-frame clones and leaves some out. The sample includes tens of thousands of clones, approximately 94% of them seen just once. Sequencing was performed on CD4+ or CD8+ T cells sorted from blood, taken in a trial of the OX40 agonist ivuxolimab. These receptor sequences come from an adult with an advanced solid tumor such as melanoma, head and neck, liver or kidney cancer.

V is TRBV7-8 and J is TRBJ2-7; the match to TRBD2 covers 13 bases. V shed 7 bases, J shed 2 bases, and the junction held 5 bases outside the gene matches. Germline loops: CDR1 SGHVS, CDR2 FQNEAQ. The CDR3 has 15 amino acids. CDR3 region: CASTGGLAGPYEQYF. In DNA, the CDR3 is TGTGCCAGCACCGGGGGACTAGCGGGGCCCTACGAGCAGTACTTC.

The chain employs TRBV6-1 and TRBJ2-4; 10 nucleotides match TRBD2. J lost 3 bases, V lost 2 bases, and 10 bases had no gene match. From germline, CDR1 is MNHNS and CDR2 SASEGT. This CDR3 comprises 18 residues. The CDR3 region has the DNA TGTGCCAGCAGTGAAAGTGCTAGCGGGAGTTTCGTCAAAAACATTCAGTACTTC. This translates into CASSESASGSFVKNIQYF.

The chain recombines TRBV7-9 with TRBJ2-2; D may match TRBD1 or TRBD2 (5 bases each). The CDR3 is 14 amino acids. Germline V gene data show CDR1 as SEHNR and CDR2 as FQNEAQ (reference sequence). Trimming left V 0 bases short and J 6 bases short, with 8 bases between. The CDR3 bases are TGTGCCAGCAGCTTAGCGGGGGTTTCCGGGGAGCTGTTTTTT. It codes for CASSLAGVSGELFF.

The chain employs TRBV7-2 and TRBJ1-1; possible D gene TRBD1, 5 bases. The CDR3 covers 13 residues. Looked up from germline, CDR1 is SGHTA and CDR2 is FQGNSA. Deletions cut 1 base from V and 3 bases from J, with 6 bases between. CDR3 protein: CASSLDRYTEAFF. CDR3 in DNA: TGTGCCAGCAGCTTAGACAGGTACACTGAAGCTTTCTTT.

The chain uses TRBV6-5 and TRBJ1-1; the D is unclear. The CDR3 has 13 amino acids. CDR1 is MNHEY, CDR2 SVGAGI, per germline. Trimming pared 6 bases from V and 2 bases from J, leaving 10 bases between. The CDR3 DNA is TGTGCCAGCAGCAACGGGTTAAACACTGAAGCTTTCTTT. This codes for CASSNGLNTEAFF.

V is TRBV27 and J is TRBJ1-2; 7 nucleotides match TRBD1. The CDR3 has 14 residues. Germline V gives CDR1 MNHEY, CDR2 SMNVEV (reference sequence). J lost 4 bases, V lost 2 bases, and 4 bases had no gene match. The CDR3 sequence: CASSLAGGTYGYTF. In DNA, the CDR3 is TGTGCCAGCAGTTTAGCAGGGGGGACCTATGGCTACACCTTC.

This clone appeared a few times. The gene calls are TRBV13 and TRBJ1-2; unclear D gene. Germline assignment: CDR1 PRHDT and CDR2 FYEKMQ (reference sequence). The CDR3 consists of 16 residues. The V end was cut by 2 bases, the J end by 8 bases, with 21 bases between. The CDR3 coding sequence is TGTGCCAGCAGCTTAAGGCGGGAGGGCCCCCGGCGAGGCTACACCTTC. Encoded protein: CASSLRREGPRRGYTF.

The chain combines TRBV10-3 with TRBJ1-2, with D unclear. V was pared by 5 bases and J by 1 base, with 8 bases between. The germline V gene has CDR1 ENHRY and CDR2 SYGVKD. CDR3 size: 13 residues. The CDR3 region has the DNA TGTGCCATCAGTCCGGGAGTTAACTATGGCTACACCTTC. This translates into CAISPGVNYGYTF.

This clone was seen only once. J is TRBJ2-7 and V is TRBV30; possibly TRBD1 or TRBD2 for D (5 bases each). Looked up from germline, CDR1 is GTSNPN and CDR2 is SVGIG (reference sequence). The CDR3 has 13 amino acids. V was cut by 3 bases and J by 12 bases, with 21 bases left in between. Here the CDR3 DNA reads TGTGCCTGGAGCGGGGTAGGTTGGGACCGTCCGTACTTC. Protein: CAWSGVGWDRPYF.

The rearrangement joins TRBV7-2 to TRBJ2-3; 9 positions match TRBD2. Germline CDR1 SGHTA, CDR2 FQGNSA. After removal of 3 bases from V and 0 bases from J, the junction contained 4 bases not matched to a gene. The CDR3 sequence is 16 residues long. CDR3 nucleotides: TGTGCCAGCAGCTTTCGGGCGGGGGGGAGCACAGATACGCAGTATTTT. Its protein product is CASSFRAGGSTDTQYF. The variable domain in full, completed from reference TRBV7-2 and TRBJ2-3, reads GAGVSQSPSNKVTEKGKDVELRCDPISGHTALYWYRQSLGQGLEFLIYFQGNSAPDKSGLPSDRFSAERTGGSVSTLTIQRTQQEDSAVYLCASSFRAGGSTDTQYFGPGTRLTVL.

J is TRBJ1-2 and V is TRBV7-6, with a weak D call TRBD1 (6 bases). Trimming shortened V by 5 bases and J by 7 bases, and 20 bases separated the two germline ends. The CDR3 loop spans 15 amino acids. The germline V gene has CDR1 SGHVS and CDR2 FNYEAQ. CDR3: CASSPERGGASGYTF. The DNA of the CDR3 is TGTGCCAGCAGCCCAGAGCGCGGGGGGGCATCTGGCTACACCTTC.

The CDR3: CASSPHPGRTDTQYF. Written as DNA, the CDR3 is TGTGCCAGCAGTCCCCACCCGGGAAGGACAGATACGCAGTATTTT. This chain connects TRBV2 to TRBJ2-3; a possible D gene is TRBD2 (5 bases). In germline, CDR1 is SNHLY, CDR2 FYNNEI. The V and J ends lost 5 bases and 3 bases respectively, with 15 bases between them. This CDR3 has 15 residues.

Notes on this clone: The junction and the germline gene differ at one end; a read error may be behind it. The J gene is TRBJ2-5, the V gene TRBV4-3; 10 positions agree with TRBD1. CDR1 is LGHNA and CDR2 is YSLEER in the germline V gene. The CDR3 covers 15 residues. The CDR3 region has the DNA TGCGCCAGCAGTCAAGGGACAGGGGCTGAAGAGACCCAGTACTTC. Translation: CASSQGTGAEETQYF.

The DNA of the CDR3 is TGTGCCAGCAGTTTAAAGGGACTAGCGGGGGGCTCCTACAATGAGCAGTTCTTC. As protein: CASSLKGLAGGSYNEQFF. The chain couples TRBV27 to TRBJ2-1, with 15 bases lining up with TRBD2. Germline-derived CDR1 and CDR2 are MNHEY and SMNVEV (reference sequence). V lost 2 bases and J lost 0; bases outside the gene matches: 2. This CDR3 spans 18 amino acids.

The J gene is TRBJ1-1, the V gene TRBV27; D unclear. The CDR3 loop spans 12 amino acids. Per the germline V gene, CDR1 is MNHEY and CDR2 is SMNVEV (reference sequence). V lost 10 bases and J lost 6, with 15 bases in between. The CDR3 is CATQTGQAEAFF. CDR3 bases: TGTGCCACCCAAACTGGTCAGGCTGAAGCTTTCTTT.

V and J are TRBV6-5 and TRBJ2-7; 11 bases map to TRBD1. V was clipped by 6 bases and J by 5 bases; unmatched bases: 9. The length of the CDR3 is 15 residues. Germline V gene data show CDR1 as MNHEY and CDR2 as SVGAGI. The CDR3 region has the DNA TGTGCCAGCAGAAATCACCCGGGACAGGGGGACGAGCAGTACTTC. Protein: CASRNHPGQGDEQYF.

The table lists this clone with a count of one. The rearrangement links TRBV14 to TRBJ2-3, with 11 nucleotides matching TRBD2. Looked up from germline, CDR1 is SGHDN and CDR2 is FVKESK. The CDR3 is made up of 18 amino acids. V gave up 2 bases and J gave up 2 bases; unmatched junction bases: 9. The CDR3 is CASSQLVTSGSITDTQYF. The CDR3 bases are TGTGCCAGCAGCCAATTGGTAACTAGCGGGAGCATCACAGATACGCAGTATTTT.

The chain has TRBV7-2 and TRBJ2-3; TRBD2 aligns across 8 bases. The CDR3 is made up of 18 amino acids. Germline V lookup: CDR1 SGHTA, CDR2 FQGNSA. V lost 5 bases, J lost 2 bases, and 15 bases stayed unmatched. The CDR3 is CASSQPPSGSSVTDTQYF. CDR3 nucleotide sequence: TGTGCCAGCAGCCAACCCCCAAGCGGGAGTTCAGTCACAGATACGCAGTATTTT.

This rearrangement joins TRBV4-1 to TRBJ1-6, with D unresolved. CDR1 MGHRA and CDR2 YSYEKL come from the germline V gene. Trimming shortened V by 0 bases and J by 0 bases, and 12 bases separated the two germline ends. The CDR3 runs 18 residues. DNA for the CDR3: TGCGCCAGCAGCCAAGATGGCCCCAGGAGCTCCTATAATTCACCCCTCCACTTT. Its protein is CASSQDGPRSSYNSPLHF.

The rearrangement uses TRBV11-1 and TRBJ2-7; TRBD1 might be the D (5 bases). The CDR3 length is 16 residues. Germline V CDR1 and CDR2: SGHAT, FQDESV (reference sequence). Trimming took 5 bases from V and 0 from J, leaving 17 bases between them. The CDR3: CASSPARRQTSYEQYF. CDR3 DNA: TGTGCCAGCAGCCCCGCACGTCGACAGACCTCCTACGAGCAGTACTTC.

This clone was found a few times. This sequence joins TRBV5-1 and TRBJ1-2; 11 bases are shared with TRBD1. CDR1 and CDR2 (germline): SGHRS, YFSETQ. There are 14 residues in the CDR3. V dropped 0 bases and J dropped 8; count of bases not matched to a gene: 3. CDR3 sequence reads: CASSLAGTGGGYTF. CDR3 in DNA: TGCGCCAGCAGCTTGGCCGGGACAGGGGGAGGCTACACCTTC.

CDR3 nucleotide sequence: TGTGCCAGCAGTTACGGGACCCCCCCTGAAGCTTTCTTT. It is translated as CASSYGTPPEAFF. The chain links TRBV6-5 to TRBJ1-1; D possibly corresponds to TRBD1 (5 bases). V was pared by 2 bases and J by 6 bases, with 10 bases between. The CDR3 is made up of 13 amino acids. Germline assignment: CDR1 MNHEY and CDR2 SVGAGI.

CDR3 in DNA: TGTGCCAGCAGCTTATTCGGGGTCACCTCCTATGGCTACACCTTC. Its translation is CASSLFGVTSYGYTF. V gene TRBV7-2 combines with J gene TRBJ1-2; D uncertain. Trimming took off 2 bases at V and 4 bases at J, with 14 bases between the two ends. The V gene's germline CDR1 is SGHTA and CDR2 FQGNSA. The length of the CDR3 is 15 residues.

V usage is TRBV12-5 and J usage is TRBJ2-7; weak D call: TRBD1 (6 bases). The CDR3 is made up of 12 amino acids. The V and J ends lost 5 bases and 4 bases respectively, with 9 bases between them. Germline CDR1 reads LGHNT; CDR2 reads FRNRAP. The CDR3 sequence is CASGPGDYEQYF. DNA of the CDR3: TGTGCTAGTGGTCCAGGGGATTACGAGCAGTACTTC.

The gene calls are TRBV30 and TRBJ2-1, with 8 bases matching TRBD1. V was clipped by 3 bases and J by 2 bases; unmatched bases: 0. This CDR3 region has 13 residues. Germline V gene lookup returns CDR1 GTSNPN and CDR2 SVGIG (reference sequence). The DNA for the CDR3 is TGTGCCTGGAGGACAGGGGCCTACAATGAGCAGTTCTTC. This sequence encodes CAWRTGAYNEQFF.

The V call is TRBV7-2, the J call TRBJ1-1, with D perhaps TRBD1 (6 bases). CDR1 is SGHTA and CDR2 is FQGNSA in the germline V gene. This CDR3 is built from 14 residues. The V end was cut by 7 bases, the J end by 6 bases, with 18 bases between. The CDR3 protein is CASNLMTGEAEAFF. CDR3 in DNA: TGTGCCAGCAACCTGATGACAGGAGAGGCTGAAGCTTTCTTT.

V is TRBV7-2 and J is TRBJ2-1; D possibly corresponds to TRBD2 (5 bases). The V end lost 1 base, the J end lost 2 bases, and 12 bases lay between the germline ends. Germline CDR1 is SGHTA and CDR2 is FQGNSA. The CDR3 is made up of 16 amino acids. CDR3 DNA sequence: TGTGCCAGCAGCTTAGGATCCGGGAACCCCTACAATGAGCAGTTCTTC. It codes for CASSLGSGNPYNEQFF. The full variable domain, in which reference TRBV7-2 and TRBJ2-1 provide the parts outside the CDR3, is GAGVSQSPSNKVTEKGKDVELRCDPISGHTALYWYRQSLGQGLEFLIYFQGNSAPDKSGLPSDRFSAERTGGSVSTLTIQRTQQEDSAVYLCASSLGSGNPYNEQFFGPGTRLTVL.

The chain joins TRBV21-1 to TRBJ2-6; TRBD2, as called in the table, went unchecked against the DNA. TRBV21-1 is a recognized pseudogene. This CDR3 spans 15 amino acids. The CDR3 DNA reads TGTGCCAGCCAAAAGCTTCGGGCTGGGGCCAACGTCCTGACTTTC. Protein sequence: CASQKLRAGANVLTF.

V usage is TRBV27 and J usage is TRBJ1-1, with D hard to call. The V end was cut by 7 bases, the J end by 5 bases, with 17 bases between. The CDR3 loop spans 14 amino acids. Germline lookup yields CDR1 MNHEY and CDR2 SMNVEV (reference sequence). The CDR3 nucleotides read TGTGCCAGCACTAAGACGCTAGAAGAGACTGAAGCTTTCTTT. Amino acid sequence: CASTKTLEETEAFF.

The chain recombines TRBV7-9 with TRBJ2-1; 8 nucleotides agree with TRBD2. This CDR3 comprises 13 residues. The germline gives CDR1 SEHNR, CDR2 FQNEAQ (reference sequence). V trimming: 5 bases; J trimming: 13 bases; junction bases outside the gene matches: 10. As DNA, the CDR3 is TGTGCCAGCAGCGACCTGGGACTAGAGACCCAGTTCTTC. Translating gives CASSDLGLETQFF.

The chain joins TRBV28 to TRBJ1-2; a possible D gene is TRBD1 (6 bases). CDR1 and CDR2 from the germline V gene are MDHEN and SYDVKM. The germline V and J ends were trimmed by 5 bases and 5 bases, with 15 bases remaining between them. The CDR3 is made up of 14 amino acids. The CDR3 sequence: CASSPGQRHYGYTF. The CDR3 DNA reads TGTGCCAGCAGTCCAGGACAGAGACATTATGGCTACACCTTC.

This chain's CDR3 is CASTSRTSGSYEQYF. CDR3 sequence (DNA): TGTGCCAGCACCTCGAGAACTAGCGGGTCCTACGAGCAGTACTTC. The rearrangement joins TRBV6-5 to TRBJ2-7; 9 bases agree with TRBD2. Germline V gene lookup returns CDR1 MNHEY and CDR2 SVGAGI. Germline trimming cut 7 bases from V and 1 base from J; bases unmatched to any gene: 8. The CDR3 runs 15 residues.